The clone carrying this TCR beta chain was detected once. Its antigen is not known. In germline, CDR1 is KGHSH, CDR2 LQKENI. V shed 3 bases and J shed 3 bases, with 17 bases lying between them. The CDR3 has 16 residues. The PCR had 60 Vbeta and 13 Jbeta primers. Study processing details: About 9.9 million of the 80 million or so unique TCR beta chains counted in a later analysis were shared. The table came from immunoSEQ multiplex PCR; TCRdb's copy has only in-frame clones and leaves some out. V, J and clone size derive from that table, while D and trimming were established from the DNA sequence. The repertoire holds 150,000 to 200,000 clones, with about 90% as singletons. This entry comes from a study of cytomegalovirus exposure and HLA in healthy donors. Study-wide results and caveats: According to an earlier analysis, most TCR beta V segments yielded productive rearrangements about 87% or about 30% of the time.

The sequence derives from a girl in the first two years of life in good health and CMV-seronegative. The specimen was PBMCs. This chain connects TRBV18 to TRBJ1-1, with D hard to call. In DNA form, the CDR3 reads TGTGCCAGCTCACCGAATGGAGGGCTACGGTACACTGAAGCTTTCTTT. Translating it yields CASSPNGGLRYTEAFF.